The 17 T cell receptor beta chains given below trace back to one sample, sequenced in a study of T cells in Graves' hyperthyroidism and ophthalmopathy. Authors of the study amplified TCR beta CDR3 regions from RNA transcripts. First-round RT-PCR of the TCR CDR3 relied on the HTBI primer set. MiXCR, applied by TCRdb to the multiplex PCR reads, yields one record per CDR3 protein. There are about 640,000 distinct CDR3 sequences in the sample; about 15% occur only once, and under 15% lies in the top ten. Sequenced input: blood. These receptors were obtained from a woman aged 50 to 60 with Graves' ophthalmopathy.

The V and J genes are TRBV28 and TRBJ1-2; D is unclear. This CDR3 is 12 amino acids long. Trimming took off 7 bases at V and 4 bases at J, with 10 bases between the two ends. Per the germline V gene, CDR1 is MDHEN and CDR2 is SYDVKM. CDR3 sequence: CASTTPSYGYTF. CDR3 coding DNA: TGTGCCAGCACCACCCCCAGCTATGGCTACACCTTC.

V is TRBV4-3 and J is TRBJ2-7; possibly TRBD1 or TRBD2 for D (5 bases each). CDR3 length: 16 residues. Between the trimmed V and J ends, which lost 3 bases and 3 bases, there was a span of 18 bases. Germline lookup yields CDR1 LGHNA and CDR2 YSLEER. CDR3 sequence reads: CASSHDPGTGSYEQYF. The DNA for the CDR3 is TGCGCCAGCAGCCACGATCCCGGGACGGGGAGCTACGAGCAGTACTTC.

V and J are TRBV29-1 and TRBJ2-7, with D possibly being TRBD1 (6 bases). The CDR3 spans 12 residues. The germline V gene encodes CDR1 SQVTM and CDR2 ANQGSEA. The germline V and J ends were trimmed by 4 bases and 2 bases, with 9 bases remaining between them. DNA for the CDR3: TGCAGCGTTGGGACAGCCACCTACGAGCAGTACTTC. Residues: CSVGTATYEQYF.

The chain uses TRBV19 and TRBJ2-7, with a weak D call TRBD2 (5 bases). The CDR3 contains 14 residues. Germline V gene sequence: CDR1 LNHDA, CDR2 SQIVND (reference sequence). V was clipped by 1 base and J by 3 bases, with 10 bases between them. CDR3 residues: CASSIARGNYEQYF. The CDR3 bases are TGTGCCAGTAGTATAGCAAGAGGGAACTACGAGCAGTACTTC. The entire variable domain, with the rest obtained from reference TRBV19 and TRBJ2-7, is as follows: DGGITQSPKYLFRKEGQNVTLSCEQNLNHDAMYWYRQDPGQGLRLIYYSQIVNDFQKGDIAEGYSVSREKKESFPLTVTSAQKNPTAFYLCASSIARGNYEQYFGPGTRLTVT.

Of note for this clonotype: A much larger clone lies one base from this, so it may be a read error. This chain uses TRBV20-1 with TRBJ1-5, with 7 bases matching TRBD1. Germline assignment: CDR1 DFQATT and CDR2 SNEGSKA (reference sequence). The length of the CDR3 is 20 residues. CDR3 DNA sequence: TGCAGTACTAGAGGGACAGCTACCAATAAGGAGGGGATTAGCAATCAGCCCCAGCATTTT. It codes for CSTRGTATNKEGISNQPQHF.

This clonotype was seen ten or more times. This chain links TRBV9 with TRBJ2-5; D remains ambiguous. The germline CDR1 and CDR2 sequences are SGDLS and YYNGEE. V was trimmed by 0 bases and J by 0 bases, leaving 15 bases between them. The length of the CDR3 is 17 residues. The CDR3 DNA sequence: TGTGCCAGCAGCGTAGGGCAGAGCAGCGCTTACCAAGAGACCCAGTACTTC. It is translated as CASSVGQSSAYQETQYF.

This clonotype has just a few counts. The chain uses TRBV12-3 or TRBV12-4 and TRBJ2-3; 9 positions agree with TRBD2. Trimming cost V 6 bases and J 7 bases; bases outside gene matches: 14. This CDR3 comprises 16 residues. CDR3 protein: CASRPVEREVENTQYF. The CDR3 DNA sequence: TGTGCCAGCAGGCCCGTTGAGCGGGAGGTTGAAAATACGCAGTATTTT.

The genes are TRBV27 and TRBJ1-1, with D uncertain. There are 14 residues in the CDR3. Trimming shortened V by 0 bases and J by 4 bases, and 9 bases separated the two germline ends. Germline CDR1 is MNHEY and CDR2 is SMNVEV (reference sequence). DNA for the CDR3: TGTGCCAGCAGTTTATCGGGGATGACCACTGAAGCTTTCTTT. It translates to CASSLSGMTTEAFF.

The chain carries TRBV6-2 or TRBV6-3 and TRBJ1-2; D gene unclear. Per germline, CDR1 MNHEY and CDR2 SVGEGT. The germline V and J ends were trimmed by 6 bases and 4 bases, with 21 bases remaining between them. The CDR3 contains 16 residues. The CDR3 sequence: CASRPSGSSYVYGYTF. The CDR3 DNA reads as TGTGCCAGCAGACCCTCCGGGTCATCCTACGTCTATGGCTACACCTTC.

As regards this clonotype: A much larger clonotype is one base distant, so this may be a read error. This sequence joins TRBV14 and TRBJ1-1; 7 bases match TRBD1. CDR3 length: 14 amino acids. Germline values: CDR1 SGHDN, CDR2 FVKESK. The CDR3 here is CASSQDLLGTEASF. CDR3 coding DNA: TGTGCCAGCAGCCAAGATTTGCTTGGGACAGAAGCTTCCTTT.

V gene TRBV12-3 or TRBV12-4 combines with J gene TRBJ2-7, with TRBD1 matching 9 bases. With 3 bases clipped from V and 4 bases from J, the junction kept 4 bases outside the gene matches. The CDR3 contains 14 residues. CDR3 nucleotides: TGTGCCAGCAGTTTGGGGACAGGGATGTACGAGCAGTACTTC. It translates to CASSLGTGMYEQYF.

This clonotype showed up many times. V is TRBV20-1 and J is TRBJ2-5; D possibly corresponds to TRBD1 (5 bases). V was pared by 4 bases and J by 4 bases, with 10 bases between. This CDR3 comprises 12 residues. From germline, CDR1 is DFQATT and CDR2 SNEGSKA (reference sequence). The CDR3 is CSATGYPETQYF. The CDR3 coding sequence is TGCAGTGCTACAGGGTATCCAGAGACCCAGTACTTC.

There are many counts of this clonotype. V and J are TRBV5-1 and TRBJ2-3; 9 bases are a match to TRBD1. V was pared by 3 bases and J by 2 bases, with 4 bases of the junction left unmatched. The CDR3 is 15 residues long. Germline-derived CDR1 and CDR2 are SGHRS and YFSETQ. CDR3 DNA: TGCGCCAGCAGCTGGGGGGACAGGGACACAGATACGCAGTATTTT. This encodes CASSWGDRDTDTQYF.

This clonotype was seen many times. V and J are TRBV6-2 or TRBV6-3 and TRBJ2-7; 7 bases agree with TRBD1. This CDR3 region has 12 residues. Per the germline V gene, CDR1 is MNHEY and CDR2 is SVGEGT. J lost 4 bases, V lost 7 bases, and 4 bases had no gene match. The CDR3 region has the DNA TGTGCCAGCACCCCGGACAGGTACGAGCAGTACTTC. Translated, it gives CASTPDRYEQYF.

This clonotype was observed many times. The chain uses TRBV20-1 and TRBJ2-5; 10 bases are a match to TRBD1. V dropped 5 bases and J dropped 5; count of bases not matched to a gene: 5. Germline V lookup: CDR1 DFQATT, CDR2 SNEGSKA (reference sequence). The CDR3 consists of 13 residues. The CDR3 nucleotides read TGCAGTGCTCCCAGACAGGGGGCCGAGACCCAGTACTTC. Protein: CSAPRQGAETQYF.

This clonotype was found many times. J is TRBJ2-5 and V is TRBV5-1, with unresolved D. Germline V gives CDR1 SGHRS, CDR2 YFSETQ. The V and J ends lost 4 bases and 5 bases respectively, with 12 bases between them. The CDR3 length is 13 residues. The DNA for the CDR3 is TGCGCCAGCAGCCTATCCGCGATGGAGACCCAGTACTTC. As protein: CASSLSAMETQYF.

The chain combines TRBV18 with TRBJ2-7; TRBD1 matches 9 bases. Germline lookup yields CDR1 KGHSH and CDR2 LQKENI. The V segment lost 3 bases and the J segment 5 bases; nucleotides outside the gene matches: 5. The CDR3 covers 14 residues. In DNA form, the CDR3 reads TGTGCCAGCTCACCCGGGACAGGGACCAACGAGCAGTACTTC. The encoded protein is CASSPGTGTNEQYF.